These 27 T cell receptor beta chains came from one sample sequenced in a study of cytomegalovirus exposure and HLA in healthy donors. Primers: 60 Vbeta forward and 13 Jbeta reverse. The repertoire was sequenced with immunoSEQ multiplex PCR; TCRdb's copy has only in-frame clones and lacks some. Found here are 100,000 to 150,000 clones, more than 75% of them singletons; the top ten hold approximately 13%. The material sequenced was PBMCs. These receptors were collected from a woman aged 60 to 75 in good health and CMV-seropositive.

On this clone: The junction differs from germline at one of its ends, possibly a read error. The chain recombines TRBV11-3 with TRBJ1-1; D unresolved. The CDR3 has 13 residues. CDR1 and CDR2 (germline): SGHNT, YENEEA. The CDR3 region is CASNLNMNTEAFF. CDR3 DNA sequence: TGTGCCAGCAACTTAAATATGAACACTGAAGCTTTCTTT.

The rearrangement links TRBV7-9 to TRBJ1-4; TRBD1 matches at 7 bases. Germline V gives CDR1 SEHNR, CDR2 FQNEAQ (reference sequence). The ends lost 5 bases at V and 6 bases at J; junction bases unmatched: 9. This CDR3 has 15 residues. CDR3 DNA sequence: TGTGCCAGCAGCCCTTCGACAGGGAAGGATGAAAAACTGTTTTTT. The encoded protein is CASSPSTGKDEKLFF.

The genes are TRBV12-5 and TRBJ2-7; 8 bases line up with TRBD1. Trimming at V came to 7 bases and at J to 5 bases, leaving 10 bases not matched to a gene. Germline V gives CDR1 LGHNT, CDR2 FRNRAP. The CDR3 length is 14 residues. CDR3 bases: TGTGCTAGTGCCCTCGGACAGGGAAGACACGAGCAGTACTTC. It specifies CASALGQGRHEQYF.

Remarks on this clone: Other nucleotide sequences in the sample specify the same CDR3. The rearrangement uses TRBV7-3 and TRBJ2-3; the match to TRBD2 covers 7 bases. CDR1 is SGHTA and CDR2 is FQGTGA in the germline V gene. The CDR3 extends over 14 amino acids. V trimming: 0 bases; J trimming: 3 bases; junction bases outside the gene matches: 0. CDR3 sequence (DNA): TGTGCCAGCAGCTTAACGGGGGGGACAGATACGCAGTATTTT. Amino acids: CASSLTGGTDTQYF.

The chain uses TRBV5-1 and TRBJ1-1; D might be TRBD1 (6 bases). The CDR3 is made up of 14 amino acids. V shed 0 bases and J shed 4 bases, with 10 bases lying between them. CDR1 is SGHRS and CDR2 is YFSETQ in the germline V gene. CDR3 residues: CASSLDRVGTEAFF. DNA of the CDR3: TGCGCCAGCAGCTTGGACAGGGTCGGCACTGAAGCTTTCTTT. Full variable domain (rest looked up from reference TRBV5-1 and TRBJ1-1): KAGVTQTPRYLIKTRGQQVTLSCSPISGHRSVSWYQQTPGQGLQFLFEYFSETQRNKGNFPGRFSGRQFSNSRSEMNVSTLELGDSALYLCASSLDRVGTEAFFGQGTRLTVV.

This chain connects TRBV4-3 to TRBJ1-4; no definite D call. V lost 0 bases, J lost 5 bases, and 16 bases lay in between. The CDR3 sequence is 17 residues long. In germline, CDR1 is LGHNA, CDR2 YSLEER. CDR3 DNA sequence: TGCGCCAGCAGCCAAGAGTTTGCCGGCGGCTTAAATGAAAAACTGTTTTTT. This encodes CASSQEFAGGLNEKLFF.

The rearrangement uses TRBV5-1 and TRBJ1-4; possible D gene TRBD1, 6 bases. V gave up 2 bases and J gave up 12 bases, with 23 bases separating them. This CDR3 comprises 16 residues. The germline gives CDR1 SGHRS, CDR2 YFSETQ. The CDR3 DNA reads as TGCGCCAGCAGCTTCGAGGGGACAAGGGGCTTTGGGGAACTGTTTTTT. Amino acid sequence: CASSFEGTRGFGELFF.

The chain has TRBV7-3 and TRBJ2-1; TRBD1 aligns across 8 bases. The CDR3 runs 15 residues. V lost 1 base and J lost 6; bases outside the gene matches: 5. Germline V lookup: CDR1 SGHTA, CDR2 FQGTGA. This CDR3 reads CASSLSGTGANEQFF. CDR3 in DNA: TGTGCCAGCAGCTTAAGCGGGACAGGTGCCAATGAGCAGTTCTTC.

The V gene is TRBV27, the J gene TRBJ2-3; TRBD2 aligns across 8 bases. V lost 4 bases and J lost 3; bases outside the gene matches: 18. CDR1 and CDR2 (germline): MNHEY, SMNVEV (reference sequence). This CDR3 is built from 19 residues. CDR3 DNA sequence: TGTGCCAGCAGTTATACCCTTCTAGCGGGCGGGGGGTTGACAGATACGCAGTATTTT. Its protein product is CASSYTLLAGGGLTDTQYF.

This chain uses TRBV7-2 with TRBJ2-1; TRBD1 agrees at 10 bases. Germline values: CDR1 SGHTA, CDR2 FQGNSA. The CDR3 length is 14 residues. The junction had 5 bases not matched to a gene; V was cut back by 0 bases and J by 12 bases. For the CDR3, the DNA is TGTGCCAGCAGCTTAGCCGGGACAGGGGCTTCGCAGTTCTTC. It yields the protein CASSLAGTGASQFF. Filled out from reference TRBV7-2 and TRBJ2-1, the complete variable domain reads GAGVSQSPSNKVTEKGKDVELRCDPISGHTALYWYRQSLGQGLEFLIYFQGNSAPDKSGLPSDRFSAERTGGSVSTLTIQRTQQEDSAVYLCASSLAGTGASQFFGPGTRLTVL.

The rearrangement joins TRBV11-2 to TRBJ1-2; tentatively, D is TRBD1 (5 bases). This CDR3 spans 13 amino acids. With 2 bases removed from V and 4 bases from J, the gap between germline ends came to 8 bases. Germline V lookup: CDR1 SGHAT, CDR2 FQNNGV. The CDR3 region is CASSLPGSYGYTF. The DNA of the CDR3 is TGTGCCAGCAGCTTACCAGGGTCCTATGGCTACACCTTC.

The chain is built from TRBV2 and TRBJ1-3; D perhaps matches TRBD1 (6 bases). Germline values: CDR1 SNHLY, CDR2 FYNNEI. Trimming took off 7 bases at V and 0 bases at J, with 13 bases between the two ends. The CDR3 is 15 amino acids. The CDR3 bases are TGTGCCAGCAAGCTTTGGACAGTCTCTGGAAACACCATATATTTT. Its protein is CASKLWTVSGNTIYF.

The chain recombines TRBV7-2 with TRBJ1-1; 8 bases are a match to TRBD1. Germline CDR1 and CDR2: SGHTA and FQGNSA. This CDR3 comprises 15 residues. V lost 5 bases and J lost 1; bases outside the gene matches: 6. The CDR3 here is CASSLGQGKNTEAFF. Here the CDR3 DNA reads TGTGCCAGCAGCCTAGGACAGGGAAAGAACACTGAAGCTTTCTTT.

This chain joins TRBV9 and TRBJ2-6, with D possibly TRBD2 on 7 matching bases. Germline assignment: CDR1 SGDLS and CDR2 YYNGEE. V lost 0 bases, J lost 1 base, and 14 bases lay in between. CDR3 size: 18 residues. The CDR3: CASSVAGGLSSGANVLTF. CDR3 sequence (DNA): TGTGCCAGCAGCGTAGCGGGGGGCCTGTCTTCTGGGGCCAACGTCCTGACTTTC.

This chain connects TRBV6-5 to TRBJ2-7; D is possibly TRBD1 (5 bases). Germline CDR1 and CDR2: MNHEY and SVGAGI. The CDR3 length is 15 residues. V dropped 7 bases and J dropped 2 bases, with 18 bases sitting between them. CDR3 coding DNA: TGTGCCAGCACCCCCGACAGTGCCTCACCCTACGAGCAGTACTTC. It specifies CASTPDSASPYEQYF.

For this clone: Germline is not matched at one junction end, which may reflect a read error. V and J are TRBV7-9 and TRBJ2-2; TRBD1 matches 10 bases. Germline V gene lookup returns CDR1 SEHNR and CDR2 FQNEAQ (reference sequence). The CDR3 spans 16 residues. The CDR3 sequence is CSSSRNWDRGAGELFF. CDR3 DNA: TGTTCCAGCAGCCGAAACTGGGACAGGGGAGCCGGGGAGCTGTTTTTT.

V and J are TRBV2 and TRBJ2-2; TRBD1 might be the D (6 bases). Between the trimmed V and J ends, which lost 6 bases and 0 bases, there was a span of 14 bases. There are 16 residues in the CDR3. Germline CDR1 SNHLY, CDR2 FYNNEI. The CDR3 nucleotides are TGTGCCAGCAGAGCGAGACAGGTACCGAACACCGGGGAGCTGTTTTTT. Its protein product is CASRARQVPNTGELFF.

The V gene is TRBV13, the J gene TRBJ2-3; a possible D gene is TRBD1 (6 bases). The V end lost 2 bases, the J end lost 3 bases, and 15 bases lay between the germline ends. Germline CDR1 and CDR2: PRHDT and FYEKMQ (reference sequence). This CDR3 region has 16 residues. The CDR3 DNA sequence: TGTGCCAGCAGCTTACAATACAGGGTTAAAACAGATACGCAGTATTTT. Its translation: CASSLQYRVKTDTQYF.

The J gene is TRBJ2-1, the V gene TRBV5-6; TRBD2 matches at 12 bases. After removal of 0 bases from V and 0 bases from J, the junction contained 7 bases not matched to a gene. The CDR3 runs to 19 residues. CDR1 is SGHDT and CDR2 is YYEEEE in the germline V gene. The CDR3 DNA reads as TGTGCCAGCAGCTTGGATTTAGGACTAGCGGGATTCTCCTACAATGAGCAGTTCTTC. This codes for CASSLDLGLAGFSYNEQFF.

This clone was observed a handful of times. This chain joins TRBV4-3 and TRBJ1-2, with TRBD1 matching 9 bases. Per germline, CDR1 LGHNA and CDR2 YSLEER. CDR3 length equals 20 residues. Trimming at V came to 1 base and at J to 4 bases, leaving 19 bases not matched to a gene. CDR3 region: CASSQGVWVRTGVGTYGYTF. CDR3 DNA sequence: TGCGCCAGCAGCCAAGGGGTTTGGGTACGGACAGGGGTTGGTACCTATGGCTACACCTTC.

This sequence joins TRBV5-1 and TRBJ1-2; 10 bases are shared with TRBD1. This CDR3 comprises 15 residues. The V and J ends lost 0 bases and 5 bases, in that order; junction bases with no gene match: 4. Looked up from germline, CDR1 is SGHRS and CDR2 is YFSETQ. Written as DNA, the CDR3 is TGCGCCAGCAGCTTGGCGACAGGGGGCGAATATGGCTACACCTTC. Its protein product is CASSLATGGEYGYTF.

This chain joins TRBV7-2 and TRBJ2-1, with TRBD1 as a possible D gene (6 bases). The V end lost 5 bases, the J end lost 5 bases, and 22 bases lay between the germline ends. The CDR3 extends over 17 amino acids. Germline V gene sequence: CDR1 SGHTA, CDR2 FQGNSA. The CDR3 bases are TGTGCCAGCAGCCTAATGGTCGCCAGGGGTAGGGACAATGAGCAGTTCTTC. This sequence encodes CASSLMVARGRDNEQFF.

The chain has TRBV19 and TRBJ2-2; the D is unclear. This CDR3 region has 13 residues. CDR1 is LNHDA, CDR2 SQIVND, per germline (reference sequence). The V gene lost 5 bases and the J gene lost 4 bases, with 8 bases spanning the gap. The DNA for the CDR3 is TGTGCCAGTAGTGGCACGCTCACCGGGGAGCTGTTTTTT. It codes for CASSGTLTGELFF.

The chain has TRBV7-2 and TRBJ2-3, with 10 bases lining up with TRBD2. The J segment lost 7 bases and the V segment lost 6 bases, leaving 7 bases of the junction unmatched. The CDR3 has 14 amino acids. CDR1 is SGHTA, CDR2 FQGNSA, per germline. The CDR3 nucleotides read TGTGCCAGCAGTGCGAGCGGGGGGGCCAATACGCAGTATTTT. Its translation: CASSASGGANTQYF.

This clone was found once. The chain combines TRBV11-2 with TRBJ1-3; D call uncertain. Germline V gene data show CDR1 as SGHAT and CDR2 as FQNNGV. The V and J ends lost 4 bases and 4 bases respectively, with 8 bases between them. The CDR3 extends over 13 amino acids. The CDR3 nucleotides are TGTGCCAGCAGCTACGGGTCCGGAAACACCATATATTTT. Residues: CASSYGSGNTIYF.

The chain employs TRBV7-9 and TRBJ1-6; D possibly corresponds to TRBD1 (6 bases). The germline CDR1 and CDR2 sequences are SEHNR and FQNEAQ (reference sequence). Trimming pared 4 bases from V and 7 bases from J, leaving 14 bases between. The CDR3 has 15 residues. As DNA, the CDR3 is TGTGCCAGCAGCTCCCTAAGGCAGGGGAATTCACCCCTCCACTTT. Its translation: CASSSLRQGNSPLHF.

This chain connects TRBV4-3 to TRBJ1-1; 9 bases are a match to TRBD1. CDR1 and CDR2 from the germline V gene are LGHNA and YSLEER. CDR3 length equals 16 residues. The V and J ends lost 4 bases and 2 bases, in that order; junction bases with no gene match: 8. Here the CDR3 DNA reads TGCGCCAGCAGCCCAAGACAGGGGGGGAGAAACACTGAAGCTTTCTTT. It yields the protein CASSPRQGGRNTEAFF.